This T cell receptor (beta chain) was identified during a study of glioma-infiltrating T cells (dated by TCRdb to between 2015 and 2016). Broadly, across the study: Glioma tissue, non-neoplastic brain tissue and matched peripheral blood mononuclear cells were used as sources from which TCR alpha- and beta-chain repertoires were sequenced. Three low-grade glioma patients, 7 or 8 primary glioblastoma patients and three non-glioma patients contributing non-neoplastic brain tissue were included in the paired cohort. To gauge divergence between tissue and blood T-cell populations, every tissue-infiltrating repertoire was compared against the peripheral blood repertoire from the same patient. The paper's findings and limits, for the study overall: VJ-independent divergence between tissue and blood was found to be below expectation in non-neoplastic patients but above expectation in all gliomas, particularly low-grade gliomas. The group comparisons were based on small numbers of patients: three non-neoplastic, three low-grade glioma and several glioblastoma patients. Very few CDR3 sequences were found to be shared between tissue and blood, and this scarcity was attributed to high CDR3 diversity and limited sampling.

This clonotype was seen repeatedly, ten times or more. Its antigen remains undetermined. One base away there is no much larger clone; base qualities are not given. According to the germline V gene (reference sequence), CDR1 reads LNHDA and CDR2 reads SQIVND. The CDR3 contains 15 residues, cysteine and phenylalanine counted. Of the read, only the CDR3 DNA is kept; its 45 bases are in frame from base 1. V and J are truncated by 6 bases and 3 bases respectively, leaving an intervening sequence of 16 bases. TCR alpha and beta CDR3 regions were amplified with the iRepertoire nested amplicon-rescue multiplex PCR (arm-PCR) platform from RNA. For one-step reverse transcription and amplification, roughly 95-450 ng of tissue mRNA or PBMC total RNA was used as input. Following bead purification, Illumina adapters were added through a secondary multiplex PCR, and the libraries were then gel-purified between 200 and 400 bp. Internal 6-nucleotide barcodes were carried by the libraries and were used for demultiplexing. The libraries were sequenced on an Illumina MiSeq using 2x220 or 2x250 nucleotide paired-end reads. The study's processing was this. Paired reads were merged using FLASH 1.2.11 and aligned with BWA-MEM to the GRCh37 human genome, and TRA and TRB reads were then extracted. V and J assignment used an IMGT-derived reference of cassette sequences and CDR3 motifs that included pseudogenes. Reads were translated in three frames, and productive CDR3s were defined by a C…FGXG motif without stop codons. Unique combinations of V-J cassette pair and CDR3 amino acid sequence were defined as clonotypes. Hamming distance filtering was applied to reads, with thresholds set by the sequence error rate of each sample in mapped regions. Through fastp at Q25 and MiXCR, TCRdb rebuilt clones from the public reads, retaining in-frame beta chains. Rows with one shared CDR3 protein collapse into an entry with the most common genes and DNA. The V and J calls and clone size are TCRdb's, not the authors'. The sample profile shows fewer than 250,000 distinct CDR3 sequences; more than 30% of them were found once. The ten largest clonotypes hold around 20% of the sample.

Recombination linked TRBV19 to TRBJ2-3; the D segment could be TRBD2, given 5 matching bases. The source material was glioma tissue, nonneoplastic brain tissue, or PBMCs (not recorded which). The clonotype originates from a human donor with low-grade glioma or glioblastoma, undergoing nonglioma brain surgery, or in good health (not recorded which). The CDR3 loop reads CASSTTGWRTDTQYF. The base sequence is TGTGCCAGTAGCACCACGGGCTGGAGGACAGATACGCAGTATTTT.